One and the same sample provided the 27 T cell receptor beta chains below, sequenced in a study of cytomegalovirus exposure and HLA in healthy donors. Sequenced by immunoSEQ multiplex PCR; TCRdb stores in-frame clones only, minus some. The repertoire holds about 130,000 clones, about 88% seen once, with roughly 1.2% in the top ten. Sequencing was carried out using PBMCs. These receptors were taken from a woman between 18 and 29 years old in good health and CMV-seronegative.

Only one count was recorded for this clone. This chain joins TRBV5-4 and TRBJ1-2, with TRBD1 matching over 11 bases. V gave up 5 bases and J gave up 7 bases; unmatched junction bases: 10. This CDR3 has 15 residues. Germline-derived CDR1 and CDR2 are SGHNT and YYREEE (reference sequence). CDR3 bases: TGTGCCAGCAGTTCCGGGACAGGGGGTGGAAGTGGCTACACCTTC. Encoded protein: CASSSGTGGGSGYTF.

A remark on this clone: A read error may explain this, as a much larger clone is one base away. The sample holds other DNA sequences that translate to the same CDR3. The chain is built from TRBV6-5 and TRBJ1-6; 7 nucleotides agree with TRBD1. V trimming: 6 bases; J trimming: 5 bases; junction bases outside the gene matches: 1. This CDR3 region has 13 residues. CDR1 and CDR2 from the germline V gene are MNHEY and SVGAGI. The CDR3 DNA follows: TGTGCCAGCAGCGACAGGGATAATTCACCCCTCCACTTT. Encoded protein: CASSDRDNSPLHF.

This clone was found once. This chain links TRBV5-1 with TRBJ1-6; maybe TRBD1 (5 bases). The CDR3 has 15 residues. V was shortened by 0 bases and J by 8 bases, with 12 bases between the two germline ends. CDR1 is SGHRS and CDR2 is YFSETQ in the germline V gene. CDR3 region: CASSLVAGPDSPLHF. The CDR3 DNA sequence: TGCGCCAGCAGCTTGGTGGCAGGGCCGGATTCACCCCTCCACTTT. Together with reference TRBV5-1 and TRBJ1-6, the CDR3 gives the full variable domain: KAGVTQTPRYLIKTRGQQVTLSCSPISGHRSVSWYQQTPGQGLQFLFEYFSETQRNKGNFPGRFSGRQFSNSRSEMNVSTLELGDSALYLCASSLVAGPDSPLHFGNGTRLTVT.

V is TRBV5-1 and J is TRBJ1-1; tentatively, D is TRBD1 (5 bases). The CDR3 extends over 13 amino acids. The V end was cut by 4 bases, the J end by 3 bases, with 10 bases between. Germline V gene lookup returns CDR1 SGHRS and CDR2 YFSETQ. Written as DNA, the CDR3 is TGCGCCAGCAGCCCAGGGTGGGACACTGAAGCTTTCTTT. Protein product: CASSPGWDTEAFF.

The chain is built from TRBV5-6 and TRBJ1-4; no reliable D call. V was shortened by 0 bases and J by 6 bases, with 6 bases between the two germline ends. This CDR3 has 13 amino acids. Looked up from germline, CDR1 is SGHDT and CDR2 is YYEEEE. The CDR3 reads CASSLVGDEKLFF. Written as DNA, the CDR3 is TGTGCCAGCAGCTTGGTCGGGGATGAAAAACTGTTTTTT.

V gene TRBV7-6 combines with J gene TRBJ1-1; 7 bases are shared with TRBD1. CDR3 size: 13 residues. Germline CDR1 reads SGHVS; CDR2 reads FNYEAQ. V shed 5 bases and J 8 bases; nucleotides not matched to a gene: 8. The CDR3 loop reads CASSPMQGVEAFF. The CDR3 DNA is TGTGCCAGCAGCCCAATGCAGGGGGTCGAAGCTTTCTTT.

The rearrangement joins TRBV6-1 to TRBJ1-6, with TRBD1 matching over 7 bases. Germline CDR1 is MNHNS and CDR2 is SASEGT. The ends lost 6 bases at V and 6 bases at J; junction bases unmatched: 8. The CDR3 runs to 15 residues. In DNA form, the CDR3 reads TGTGCCAGCAGACCCCCGGGACAGCCTAATTCACCCCTCCACTTT. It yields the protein CASRPPGQPNSPLHF.

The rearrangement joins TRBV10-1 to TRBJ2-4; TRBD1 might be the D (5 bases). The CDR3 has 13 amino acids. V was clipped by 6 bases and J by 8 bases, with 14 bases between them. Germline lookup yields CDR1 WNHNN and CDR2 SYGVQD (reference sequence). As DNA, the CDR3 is TGCGCCAGCAGCGCAGGGCAGGGTGACATTCAGTACTTC. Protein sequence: CASSAGQGDIQYF.

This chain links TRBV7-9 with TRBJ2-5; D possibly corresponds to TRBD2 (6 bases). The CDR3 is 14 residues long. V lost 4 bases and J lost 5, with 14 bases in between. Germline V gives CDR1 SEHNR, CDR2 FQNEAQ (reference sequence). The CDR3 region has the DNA TGTGCCAGCAGCTCTTCAACCGGGGGTGAGACCCAGTACTTC. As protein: CASSSSTGGETQYF.

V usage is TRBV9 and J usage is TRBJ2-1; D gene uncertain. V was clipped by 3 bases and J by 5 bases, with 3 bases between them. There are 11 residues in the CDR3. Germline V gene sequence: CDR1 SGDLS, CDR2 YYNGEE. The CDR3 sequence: CASSADNEQFF. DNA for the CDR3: TGTGCCAGCAGCGCAGACAATGAGCAGTTCTTC.

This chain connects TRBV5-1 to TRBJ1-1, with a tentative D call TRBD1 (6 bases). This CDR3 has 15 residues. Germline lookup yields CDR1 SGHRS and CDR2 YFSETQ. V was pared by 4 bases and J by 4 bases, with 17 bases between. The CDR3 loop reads CASSATGISGTEAFF. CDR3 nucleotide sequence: TGCGCCAGCAGCGCTACAGGGATTTCGGGCACTGAAGCTTTCTTT.

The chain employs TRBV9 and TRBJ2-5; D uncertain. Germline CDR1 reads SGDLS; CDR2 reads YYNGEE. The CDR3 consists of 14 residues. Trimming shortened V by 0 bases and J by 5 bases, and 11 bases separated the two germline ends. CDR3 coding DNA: TGTGCCAGCAGCGTAGGTCGTGAGGCGGAGACCCAGTACTTC. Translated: CASSVGREAETQYF. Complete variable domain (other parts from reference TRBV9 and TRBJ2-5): DSGVTQTPKHLITATGQRVTLRCSPRSGDLSVYWYQQSLDQGLQFLIQYYNGEERAKGNILERFSAQQFPDLHSELNLSSLELGDSALYFCASSVGREAETQYFGPGTRLLVL.

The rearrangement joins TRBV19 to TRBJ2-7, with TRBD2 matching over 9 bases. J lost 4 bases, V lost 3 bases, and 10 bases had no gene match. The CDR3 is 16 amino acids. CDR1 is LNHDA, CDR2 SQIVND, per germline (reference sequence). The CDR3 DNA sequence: TGTGCCAGTAGTATTACTGCCAGCGGGGGGAAGTACGAGCAGTACTTC. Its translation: CASSITASGGKYEQYF.

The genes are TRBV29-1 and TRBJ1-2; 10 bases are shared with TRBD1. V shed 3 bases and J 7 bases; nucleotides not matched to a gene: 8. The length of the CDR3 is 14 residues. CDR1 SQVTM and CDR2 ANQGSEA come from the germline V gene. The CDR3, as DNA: TGCAGCGTTGATACGGGACAGGGGTTGGGTGGCTACACCTTC. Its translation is CSVDTGQGLGGYTF.

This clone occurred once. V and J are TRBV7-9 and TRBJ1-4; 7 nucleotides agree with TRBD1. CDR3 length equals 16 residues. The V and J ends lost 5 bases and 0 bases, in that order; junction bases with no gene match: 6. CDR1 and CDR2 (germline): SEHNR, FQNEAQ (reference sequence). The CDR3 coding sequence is TGTGCCAGCAGCGGGGGACAGTACTCAACTAATGAAAAACTGTTTTTT. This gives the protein CASSGGQYSTNEKLFF.

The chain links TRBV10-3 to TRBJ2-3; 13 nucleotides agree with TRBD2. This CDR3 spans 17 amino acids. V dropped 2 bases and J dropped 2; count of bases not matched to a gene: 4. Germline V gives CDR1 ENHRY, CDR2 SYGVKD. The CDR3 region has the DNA TGTGCCATCAGTGAGCAGACTAGCGGGGGGTTCACAGATACGCAGTATTTT. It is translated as CAISEQTSGGFTDTQYF.

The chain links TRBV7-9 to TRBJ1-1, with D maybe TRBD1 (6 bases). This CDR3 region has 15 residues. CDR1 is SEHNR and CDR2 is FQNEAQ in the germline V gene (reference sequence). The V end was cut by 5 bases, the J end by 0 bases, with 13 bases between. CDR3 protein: CASSPGQSLNTEAFF. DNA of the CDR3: TGTGCCAGCAGCCCTGGACAGTCCTTGAACACTGAAGCTTTCTTT.

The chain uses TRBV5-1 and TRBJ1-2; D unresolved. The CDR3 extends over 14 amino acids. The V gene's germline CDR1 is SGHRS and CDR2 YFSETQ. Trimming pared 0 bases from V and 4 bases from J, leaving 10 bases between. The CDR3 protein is CASSLDEASYGYTF. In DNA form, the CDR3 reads TGCGCCAGCAGCTTGGACGAGGCAAGCTATGGCTACACCTTC.

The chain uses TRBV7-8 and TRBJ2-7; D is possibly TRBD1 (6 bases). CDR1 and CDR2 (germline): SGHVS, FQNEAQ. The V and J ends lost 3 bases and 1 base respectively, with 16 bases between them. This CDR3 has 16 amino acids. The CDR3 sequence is CASSLHVSGASYEQYF. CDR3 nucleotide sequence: TGTGCCAGCAGCTTGCACGTGTCAGGGGCGTCCTACGAGCAGTACTTC.

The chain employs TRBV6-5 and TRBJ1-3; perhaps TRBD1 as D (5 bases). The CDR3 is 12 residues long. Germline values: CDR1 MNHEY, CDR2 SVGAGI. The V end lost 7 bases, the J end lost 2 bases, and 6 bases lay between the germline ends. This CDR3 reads CASKGTGNTIYF. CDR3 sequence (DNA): TGTGCCAGCAAGGGGACTGGAAACACCATATATTTT.

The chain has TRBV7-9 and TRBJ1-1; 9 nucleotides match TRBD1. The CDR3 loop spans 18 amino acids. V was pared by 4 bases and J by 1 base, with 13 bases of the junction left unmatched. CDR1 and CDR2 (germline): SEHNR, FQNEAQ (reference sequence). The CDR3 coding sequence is TGTGCCAGCAGCTCGAAGGTCCCGGGACAGGGACGGAACACTGAAGCTTTCTTT. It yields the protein CASSSKVPGQGRNTEAFF.

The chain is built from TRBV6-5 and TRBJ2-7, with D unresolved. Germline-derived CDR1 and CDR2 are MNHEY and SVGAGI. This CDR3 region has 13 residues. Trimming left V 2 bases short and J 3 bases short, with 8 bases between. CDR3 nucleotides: TGTGCCAGCAGTTACGGGCCAAACTACGAGCAGTACTTC. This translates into CASSYGPNYEQYF.

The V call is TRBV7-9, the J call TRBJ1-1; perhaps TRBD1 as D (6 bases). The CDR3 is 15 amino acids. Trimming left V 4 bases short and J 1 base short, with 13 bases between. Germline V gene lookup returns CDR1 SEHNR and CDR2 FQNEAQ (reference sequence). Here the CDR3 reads CASSSPGHTNTEAFF. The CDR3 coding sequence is TGTGCCAGCAGCTCTCCGGGACATACGAACACTGAAGCTTTCTTT.

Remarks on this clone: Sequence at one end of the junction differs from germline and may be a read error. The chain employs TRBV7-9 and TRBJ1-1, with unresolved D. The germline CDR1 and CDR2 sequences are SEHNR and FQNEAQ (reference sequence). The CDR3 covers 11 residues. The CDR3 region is CASSSGGEGRF. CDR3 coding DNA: TGTGCCAGCAGCTCCGGAGGTGAAGGGAGGTTT. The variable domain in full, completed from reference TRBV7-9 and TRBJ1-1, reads DTGVSQNPRHKITKRGQNVTFRCDPISEHNRLYWYRQTLGQGPEFLTYFQNEAQLEKSRLLSDRFSAERPKGSFSTLEIQRTEQGDSAMYLCASSSGGEGRFGQGTRLTVV.

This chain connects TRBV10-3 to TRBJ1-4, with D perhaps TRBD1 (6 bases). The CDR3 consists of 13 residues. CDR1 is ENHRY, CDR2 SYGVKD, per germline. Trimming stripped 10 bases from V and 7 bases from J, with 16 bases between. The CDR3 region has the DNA TGTGCCAACACAACAGGGCTCCGTGAAAAACTGTTTTTT. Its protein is CANTTGLREKLFF.

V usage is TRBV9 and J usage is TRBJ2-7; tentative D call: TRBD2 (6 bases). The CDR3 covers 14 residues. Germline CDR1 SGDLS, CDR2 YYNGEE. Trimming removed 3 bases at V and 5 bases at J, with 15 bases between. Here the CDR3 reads CASSAPGGGNEQYF. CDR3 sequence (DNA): TGTGCCAGCAGCGCTCCTGGTGGGGGGAACGAGCAGTACTTC.

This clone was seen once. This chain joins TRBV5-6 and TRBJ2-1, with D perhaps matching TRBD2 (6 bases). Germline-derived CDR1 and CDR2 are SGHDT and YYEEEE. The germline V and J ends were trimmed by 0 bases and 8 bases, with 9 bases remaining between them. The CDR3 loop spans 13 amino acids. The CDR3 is CASSLEWGDEQFF. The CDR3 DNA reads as TGTGCCAGCAGCTTGGAATGGGGGGATGAGCAGTTCTTC.